This T cell receptor beta chain was observed in a study of vaccination effects on CD4 cells after COVID-19. Findings and limits, study-wide: Healthy vaccinees' vaccine-induced clones included only 1 of 255 that recognized common cold coronaviruses.

Remarks on this clone: Its antigen is unknown.

Sequencing used immunoSEQ multiplex PCR; TCRdb keeps in-frame clones, though not all of them. The repertoire holds about 41,000 clones, with over 60% as singletons. With the ViraFEST assay, the study expanded antigen-specific CD4+ T cells using viral peptide pools, then sequenced them. With 10 to 11 days of culture completed, CD4+ T cells were isolated. Nucleocapsid antibodies stayed negative before and after vaccination, showing no earlier SARS-CoV-2 infection. Cultures used around 1.8 million PBMC per well, approximately 10 IU/ml IL-2 and roughly 10 ug/ml peptides. Half-medium exchanges with IL-2 medium took place on days 3 and 7. The sequence came from a human donor who received a COVID-19 vaccine. This specimen consisted of CD4+ T cells from PBMCs cultured with HCoV-NL63 spike peptides, obtained before COVID-19 vaccination.

This CDR3 is CASSVQLYNEQFF. CDR3 in DNA: TGTGCCAGCAGCGTACAGCTATACAATGAGCAGTTCTTC. V usage is TRBV9 and J usage is TRBJ2-1; D remains unclear. The germline V gene encodes CDR1 SGDLS and CDR2 YYNGEE. This CDR3 contains 13 residues. The ends were cut back, 1 base at V and 4 bases at J, with 6 bases in the middle. Based on the CDR3 plus reference TRBV9 and TRBJ2-1, the full variable domain is DSGVTQTPKHLITATGQRVTLRCSPRSGDLSVYWYQQSLDQGLQFLIQYYNGEERAKGNILERFSAQQFPDLHSELNLSSLELGDSALYFCASSVQLYNEQFFGPGTRLTVL.